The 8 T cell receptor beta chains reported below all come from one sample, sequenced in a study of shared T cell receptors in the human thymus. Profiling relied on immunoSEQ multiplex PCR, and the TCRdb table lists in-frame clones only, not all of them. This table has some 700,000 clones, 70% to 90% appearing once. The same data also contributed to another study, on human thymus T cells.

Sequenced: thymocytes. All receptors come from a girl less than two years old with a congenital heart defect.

CDR3 nucleotides: TGTGCCAGCAGTACGGACAGGTCCTTGAAAGATACGCAGTATTTT. This codes for CASSTDRSLKDTQYF. V gene TRBV28 combines with J gene TRBJ2-3; 7 nucleotides align to TRBD1. The CDR3 totals 15 residues. J gave up 5 bases and V 5 bases, and 10 bases lay outside the gene matches. Germline V gene sequence: CDR1 MDHEN, CDR2 SYDVKM.

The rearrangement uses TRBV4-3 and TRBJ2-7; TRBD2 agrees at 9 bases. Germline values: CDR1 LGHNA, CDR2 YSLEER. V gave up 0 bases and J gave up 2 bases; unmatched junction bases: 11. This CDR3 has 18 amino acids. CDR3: CASSQDRSSGESTYEQYF. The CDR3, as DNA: TGCGCCAGCAGCCAAGATCGTTCTAGCGGGGAATCTACCTACGAGCAGTACTTC.

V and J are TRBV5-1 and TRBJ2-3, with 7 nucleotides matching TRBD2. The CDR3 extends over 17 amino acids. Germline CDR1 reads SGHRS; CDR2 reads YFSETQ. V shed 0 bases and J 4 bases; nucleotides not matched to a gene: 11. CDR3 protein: CASSLASSGEGADTQYF. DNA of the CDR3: TGCGCCAGCAGCTTGGCCAGCAGCGGGGAGGGTGCAGATACGCAGTATTTT.

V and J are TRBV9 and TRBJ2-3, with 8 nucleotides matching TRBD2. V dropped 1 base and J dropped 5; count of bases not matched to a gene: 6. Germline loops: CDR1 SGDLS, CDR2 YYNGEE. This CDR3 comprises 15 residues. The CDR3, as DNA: TGTGCCAGCAGCGTATTTACGGGGGGGGGAGATACGCAGTATTTT. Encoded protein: CASSVFTGGGDTQYF.

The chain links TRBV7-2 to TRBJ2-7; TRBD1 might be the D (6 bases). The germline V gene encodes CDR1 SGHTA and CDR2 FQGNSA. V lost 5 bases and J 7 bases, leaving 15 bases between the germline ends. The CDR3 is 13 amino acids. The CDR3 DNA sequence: TGTGCCAGCAGCCCGTACCAAGACAGGGAGCAGTACTTC. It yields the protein CASSPYQDREQYF.

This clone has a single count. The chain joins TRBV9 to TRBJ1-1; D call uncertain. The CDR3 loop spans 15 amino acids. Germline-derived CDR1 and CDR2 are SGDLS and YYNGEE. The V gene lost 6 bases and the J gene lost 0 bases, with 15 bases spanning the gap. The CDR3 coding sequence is TGTGCCAGCACCAGGATCGACAAAATGAACACTGAAGCTTTCTTT. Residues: CASTRIDKMNTEAFF.

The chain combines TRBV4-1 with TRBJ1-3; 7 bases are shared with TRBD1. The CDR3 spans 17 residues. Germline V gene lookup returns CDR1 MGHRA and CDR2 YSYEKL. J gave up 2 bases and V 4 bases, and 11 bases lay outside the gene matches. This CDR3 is CASSPFDRDRTGNTIYF. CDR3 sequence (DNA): TGCGCCAGCAGCCCCTTTGACAGGGACCGGACTGGAAACACCATATATTTT.

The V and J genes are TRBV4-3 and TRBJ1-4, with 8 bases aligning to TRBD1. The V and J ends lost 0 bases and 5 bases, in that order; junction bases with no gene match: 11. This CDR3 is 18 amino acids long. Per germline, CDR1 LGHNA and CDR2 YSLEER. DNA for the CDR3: TGCGCCAGCAGCCAAGATTTATCAGATAGACAGGGGAATGAAAAACTGTTTTTT. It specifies CASSQDLSDRQGNEKLFF.